A selection of T cell receptor beta chains follows, all from one sample in a study of T cells after posttransplantation cyclophosphamide. Libraries were prepared by immunoSEQ multiplex PCR; TCRdb keeps only in-frame clonotypes and omits some of them. The table shows roughly 6,800 clones, with about 91% occurring only once. Here the sequenced sample was PBMCs, taken 1404 days after allogeneic stem cell transplant with posttransplant cyclophosphamide. All receptors come from a female patient aged 45 to 65 who received an allogeneic stem cell transplant from a related donor, was CMV-positive, and had no GVHD. Some T cells may be the graft donor's. CDR3s include the opening cysteine and the closing phenylalanine or tryptophan. Each record gives: V gene, clone size, J gene, D gene, CDR3 protein, CDR3 DNA. The D gene is left open where the match is weak. Only some rows state a clone size, as once, few, many or a class for expanded clones.

TRBV2	-	TRBJ2-7	TRBD2	CASSEPSGVSYEQYF	TGTGCCAGCAGTGAACCTAGCGGGGTCTCCTACGAGCAGTACTTC
TRBV19	-	TRBJ1-5	-	CASSIRTAQPQHF	TGTGCCAGTAGTATAAGGACAGCCCAGCCCCAGCATTTT
TRBV5-1	once	TRBJ1-4	TRBD1	CASSAGDRGFGEKLFF	TGCGCCAGCAGCGCGGGGGACAGGGGGTTTGGTGAAAAACTGTTTTTT
TRBV7-2	-	TRBJ2-7	-	CASSLDPGQAHEQYF	TGTGCCAGCAGCTTAGATCCTGGGCAAGCCCACGAGCAGTACTTC
TRBV28	-	TRBJ2-1	TRBD2	CASSKSGGIFNEQFF	TGTGCCAGCAGCAAGAGCGGGGGAATTTTCAATGAGCAGTTCTTC
TRBV19	-	TRBJ1-3	-	CASSIDGAAGNTIYF	TGTGCCAGTAGTATAGATGGGGCAGCTGGAAACACCATATATTTT
TRBV9	-	TRBJ1-4	-	CASSGLPRRGLEKLFF	TGTGCCAGCAGCGGCCTCCCGCGAAGGGGACTTGAAAAACTGTTTTTT
TRBV11-3	once	TRBJ2-1	-	CASSPSPGLYNEQFF	TGTGCCAGCAGCCCCTCACCGGGACTCTACAATGAGCAGTTCTTC
TRBV2	-	TRBJ2-5	TRBD2	CASSRASGRAVETQYF	TGTGCCAGCAGTCGGGCTAGCGGGAGGGCCGTAGAGACCCAGTACTTC
TRBV25-1	-	TRBJ2-7	TRBD1	CATNPGQGASEQYF	TGTGCCACCAACCCGGGACAGGGAGCGAGCGAGCAGTACTTC
TRBV27	-	TRBJ1-2	TRBD1	CASSAYRDRDGYTF	TGTGCCAGCAGTGCATACCGGGACAGAGATGGCTACACCTTC
TRBV28	-	TRBJ2-5	-	CASSLPGTGALETQYF	TGTGCCAGCAGTCTGCCTGGGACTGGGGCCTTAGAGACCCAGTACTTC
TRBV2	few	TRBJ2-3	TRBD2	CASRKSGRAADTQYF	TGTGCCAGCAGGAAAAGCGGGAGGGCCGCAGATACGCAGTATTTT
TRBV9	-	TRBJ2-1	-	CASSVGLNQINEQFF	TGTGCCAGCAGCGTGGGACTCAACCAAATTAATGAGCAGTTCTTC
TRBV5-6	-	TRBJ1-5	-	CASSLDRGQPQHF	TGTGCCAGCAGCTTGGATCGGGGGCAGCCCCAGCATTTT
TRBV4-1	-	TRBJ2-7	-	CASSQYAGGNYEQYF	TGCGCCAGCAGCCAATACGCTGGGGGGAACTACGAGCAGTACTTC
TRBV19	-	TRBJ2-4	-	CASSIIGEGMDIQYF	TGTGCCAGTAGTATAATCGGGGAAGGTATGGACATTCAGTACTTC
TRBV7-6	-	TRBJ2-5	-	CASSFAEQETQYF	TGTGCCAGCAGCTTCGCAGAACAAGAGACCCAGTACTTC
TRBV2	-	TRBJ2-7	TRBD2	CATLGLAGSYEQYF	TGTGCCACCCTTGGACTAGCGGGATCCTACGAGCAGTACTTC
TRBV27	-	TRBJ2-2	TRBD2	CASSQISGNGNTGELFF	TGTGCCAGCAGCCAAATTAGCGGGAATGGCAACACCGGGGAGCTGTTTTTT
TRBV9	-	TRBJ2-3	-	CASSRPDTSSTDTQYF	TGTGCCAGCAGCCGACCCGACACCTCTAGCACAGATACGCAGTATTTT